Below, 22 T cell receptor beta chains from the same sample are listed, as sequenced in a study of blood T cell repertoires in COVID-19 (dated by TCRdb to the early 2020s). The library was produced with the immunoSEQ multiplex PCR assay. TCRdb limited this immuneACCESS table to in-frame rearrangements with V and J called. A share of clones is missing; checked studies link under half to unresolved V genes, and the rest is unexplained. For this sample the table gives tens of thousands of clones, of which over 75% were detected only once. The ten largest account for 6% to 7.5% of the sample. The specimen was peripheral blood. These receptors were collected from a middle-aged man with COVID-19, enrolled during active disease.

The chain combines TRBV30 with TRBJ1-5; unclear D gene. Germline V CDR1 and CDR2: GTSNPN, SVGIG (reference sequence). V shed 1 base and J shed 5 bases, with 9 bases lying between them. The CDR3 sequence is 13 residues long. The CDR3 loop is CAWSGQLDQPQHF. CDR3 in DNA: TGTGCCTGGAGTGGGCAGTTGGATCAGCCCCAGCATTTT.

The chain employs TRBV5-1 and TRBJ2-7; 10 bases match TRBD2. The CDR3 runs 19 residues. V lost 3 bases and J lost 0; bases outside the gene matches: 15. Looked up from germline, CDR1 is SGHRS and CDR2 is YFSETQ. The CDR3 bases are TGCGCCAGCAGCTCCACCATAGCGGGGGGCACCCTAAGCTCCTACGAGCAGTACTTC. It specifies CASSSTIAGGTLSSYEQYF.

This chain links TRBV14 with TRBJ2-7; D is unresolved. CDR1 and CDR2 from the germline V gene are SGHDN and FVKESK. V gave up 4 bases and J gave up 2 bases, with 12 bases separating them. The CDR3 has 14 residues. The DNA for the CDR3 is TGTGCCAGCAGCCCTCTCGAGCGCCCCTACGAGCAGTACTTC. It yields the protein CASSPLERPYEQYF.

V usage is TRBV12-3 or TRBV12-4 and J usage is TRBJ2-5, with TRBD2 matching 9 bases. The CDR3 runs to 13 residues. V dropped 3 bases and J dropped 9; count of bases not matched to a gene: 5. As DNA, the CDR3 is TGTGCCAGCAGTTTTGGCGGCGGGGGGGCCCAGTACTTC. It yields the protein CASSFGGGGAQYF.

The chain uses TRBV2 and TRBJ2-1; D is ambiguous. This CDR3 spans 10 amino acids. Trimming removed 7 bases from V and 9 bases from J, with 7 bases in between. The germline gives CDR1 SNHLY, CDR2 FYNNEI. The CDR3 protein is CASKVGEQFF. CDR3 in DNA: TGTGCCAGCAAAGTCGGTGAGCAGTTCTTC.

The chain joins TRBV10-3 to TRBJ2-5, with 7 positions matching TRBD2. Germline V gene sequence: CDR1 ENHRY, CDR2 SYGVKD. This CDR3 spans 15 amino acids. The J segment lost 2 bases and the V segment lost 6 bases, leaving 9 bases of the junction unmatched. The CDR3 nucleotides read TGTGCCATCAGGGGGGGGGAAAAAGGACAAGAGACCCAGTACTTC. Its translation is CAIRGGEKGQETQYF.

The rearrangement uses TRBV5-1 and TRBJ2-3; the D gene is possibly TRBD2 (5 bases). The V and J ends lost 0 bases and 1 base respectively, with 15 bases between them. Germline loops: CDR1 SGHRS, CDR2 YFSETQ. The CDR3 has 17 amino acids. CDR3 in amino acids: CASSLARTVGGTDTQYF. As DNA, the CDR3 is TGCGCCAGCAGCTTGGCTAGGACTGTTGGGGGCACAGATACGCAGTATTTT.

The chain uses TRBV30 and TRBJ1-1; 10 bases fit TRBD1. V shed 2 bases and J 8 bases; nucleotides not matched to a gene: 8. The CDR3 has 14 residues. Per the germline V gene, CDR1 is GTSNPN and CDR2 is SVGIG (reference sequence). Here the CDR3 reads CAWSQGDRGREAFF. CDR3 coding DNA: TGTGCCTGGAGTCAAGGGGACAGGGGCAGGGAAGCTTTCTTT.

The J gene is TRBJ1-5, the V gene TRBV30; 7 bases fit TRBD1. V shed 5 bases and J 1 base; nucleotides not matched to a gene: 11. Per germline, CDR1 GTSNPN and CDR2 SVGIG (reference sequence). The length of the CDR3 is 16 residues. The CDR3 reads CAWADRARGSNQPQHF. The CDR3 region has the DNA TGTGCCTGGGCCGACAGGGCGAGAGGAAGCAATCAGCCCCAGCATTTT.

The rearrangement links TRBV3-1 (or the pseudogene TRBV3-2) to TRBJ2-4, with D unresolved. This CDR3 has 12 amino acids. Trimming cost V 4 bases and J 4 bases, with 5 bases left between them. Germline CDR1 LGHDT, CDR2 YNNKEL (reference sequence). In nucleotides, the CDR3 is TGTGCCAGCAGCCCTTCTAAAAACATTCAGTACTTC. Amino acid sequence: CASSPSKNIQYF.

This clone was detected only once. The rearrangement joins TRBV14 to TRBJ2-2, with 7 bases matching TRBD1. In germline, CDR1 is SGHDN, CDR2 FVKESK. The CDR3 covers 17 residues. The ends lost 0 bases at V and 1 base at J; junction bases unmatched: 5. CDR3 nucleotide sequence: TGTGCCAGCAGCCAAGAAGGGCGACAGGGGAACACCGGGGAGCTGTTTTTT. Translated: CASSQEGRQGNTGELFF.

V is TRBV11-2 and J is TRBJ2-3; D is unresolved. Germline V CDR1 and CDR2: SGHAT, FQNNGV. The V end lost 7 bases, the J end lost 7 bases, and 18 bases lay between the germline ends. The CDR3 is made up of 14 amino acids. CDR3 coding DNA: TGTGCCAGCACCTCACCTGCCGAGGCGAATACGCAGTATTTT. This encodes CASTSPAEANTQYF.

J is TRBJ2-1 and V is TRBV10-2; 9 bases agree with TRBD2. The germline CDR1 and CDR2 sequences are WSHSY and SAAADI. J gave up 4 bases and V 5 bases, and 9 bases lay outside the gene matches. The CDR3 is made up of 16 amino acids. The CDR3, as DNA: TGCGCCAGCAGTCTGTCCCTAGCGGGGAGTTACAATGAGCAGTTCTTC. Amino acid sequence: CASSLSLAGSYNEQFF.

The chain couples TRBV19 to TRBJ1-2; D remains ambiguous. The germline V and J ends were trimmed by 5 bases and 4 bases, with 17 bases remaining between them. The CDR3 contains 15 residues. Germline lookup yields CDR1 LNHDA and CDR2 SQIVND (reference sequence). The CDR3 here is CASSPRRENLYGYTF. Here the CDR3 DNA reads TGTGCCAGTAGTCCCAGACGGGAAAACCTCTATGGCTACACCTTC.

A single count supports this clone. The CDR3 reads CASSLESSGNTIYF. CDR3 coding DNA: TGCGCCAGCAGCTTGGAGAGCTCTGGAAACACCATATATTTT. The chain employs TRBV5-1 and TRBJ1-3; D gene ambiguous. CDR3 size: 14 residues. Trimming stripped 0 bases from V and 0 bases from J, with 4 bases between. CDR1 and CDR2 from the germline V gene are SGHRS and YFSETQ.

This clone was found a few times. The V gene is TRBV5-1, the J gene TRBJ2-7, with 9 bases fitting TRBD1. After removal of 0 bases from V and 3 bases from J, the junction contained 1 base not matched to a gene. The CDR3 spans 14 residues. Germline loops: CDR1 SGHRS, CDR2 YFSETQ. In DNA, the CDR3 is TGCGCCAGCAGCTTGGCGGGACAGGGCTACGAGCAGTACTTC. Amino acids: CASSLAGQGYEQYF.

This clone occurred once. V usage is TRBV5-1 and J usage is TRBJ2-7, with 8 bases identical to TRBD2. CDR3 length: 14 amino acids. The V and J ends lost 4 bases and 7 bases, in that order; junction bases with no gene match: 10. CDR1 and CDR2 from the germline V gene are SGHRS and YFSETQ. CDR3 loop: CASSPAGRGREQYF. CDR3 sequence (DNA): TGCGCCAGCAGCCCCGCCGGGAGGGGCCGAGAGCAGTACTTC.

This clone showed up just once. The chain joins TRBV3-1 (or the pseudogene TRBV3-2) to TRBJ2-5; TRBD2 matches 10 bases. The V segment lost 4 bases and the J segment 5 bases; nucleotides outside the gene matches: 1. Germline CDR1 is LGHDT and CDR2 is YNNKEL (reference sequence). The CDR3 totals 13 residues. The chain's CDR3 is CASSLAGGETQYF. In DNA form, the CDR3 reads TGTGCCAGCAGCCTAGCGGGGGGCGAGACCCAGTACTTC.

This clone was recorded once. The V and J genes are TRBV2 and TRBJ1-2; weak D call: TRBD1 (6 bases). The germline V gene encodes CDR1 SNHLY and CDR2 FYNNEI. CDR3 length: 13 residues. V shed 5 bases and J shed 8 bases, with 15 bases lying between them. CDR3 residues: CASSRGTGWGYTF. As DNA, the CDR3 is TGTGCCAGCAGTCGTGGTACAGGGTGGGGCTACACCTTC. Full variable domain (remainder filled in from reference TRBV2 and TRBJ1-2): EPEVTQTPSHQVTQMGQEVILRCVPISNHLYFYWYRQILGQKVEFLVSFYNNEISEKSEIFDDQFSVERPDGSNFTLKIRSTKLEDSAMYFCASSRGTGWGYTFGSGTRLTVV.

The CDR3 loop reads CSVREYQETQYF. As DNA, the CDR3 is TGCAGCGTTCGAGAGTACCAAGAGACCCAGTACTTC. This chain joins TRBV29-1 and TRBJ2-5; no reliable D call. The CDR3 length is 12 residues. CDR1 and CDR2 (germline): SQVTM, ANQGSEA. Trimming left V 5 bases short and J 0 bases short, with 7 bases between.

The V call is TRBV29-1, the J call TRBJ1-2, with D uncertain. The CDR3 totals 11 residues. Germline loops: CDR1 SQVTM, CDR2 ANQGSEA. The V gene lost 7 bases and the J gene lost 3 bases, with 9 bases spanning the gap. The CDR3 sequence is CSGGQYYGYTF. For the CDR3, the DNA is TGCAGCGGTGGGCAGTACTATGGCTACACCTTC.

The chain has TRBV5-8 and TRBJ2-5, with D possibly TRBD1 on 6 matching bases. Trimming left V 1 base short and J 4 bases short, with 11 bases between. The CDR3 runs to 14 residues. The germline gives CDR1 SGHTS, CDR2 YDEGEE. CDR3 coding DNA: TGTGCCAGCAGCTTGCTGCAGGGGAGAGAGACCCAGTACTTC. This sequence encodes CASSLLQGRETQYF.